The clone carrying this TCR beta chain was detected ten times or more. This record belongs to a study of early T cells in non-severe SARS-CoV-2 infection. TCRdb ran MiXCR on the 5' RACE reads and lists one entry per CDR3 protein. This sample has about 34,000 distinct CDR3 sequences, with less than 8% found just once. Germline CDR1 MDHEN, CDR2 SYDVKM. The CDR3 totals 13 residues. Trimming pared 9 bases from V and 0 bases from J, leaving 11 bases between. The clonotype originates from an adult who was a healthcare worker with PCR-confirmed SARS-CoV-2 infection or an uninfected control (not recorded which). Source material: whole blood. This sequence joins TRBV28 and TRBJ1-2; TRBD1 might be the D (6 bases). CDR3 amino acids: CASLDRTNYGYTF. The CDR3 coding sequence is TGTGCCAGTCTGGACAGAACTAACTATGGCTACACCTTC.